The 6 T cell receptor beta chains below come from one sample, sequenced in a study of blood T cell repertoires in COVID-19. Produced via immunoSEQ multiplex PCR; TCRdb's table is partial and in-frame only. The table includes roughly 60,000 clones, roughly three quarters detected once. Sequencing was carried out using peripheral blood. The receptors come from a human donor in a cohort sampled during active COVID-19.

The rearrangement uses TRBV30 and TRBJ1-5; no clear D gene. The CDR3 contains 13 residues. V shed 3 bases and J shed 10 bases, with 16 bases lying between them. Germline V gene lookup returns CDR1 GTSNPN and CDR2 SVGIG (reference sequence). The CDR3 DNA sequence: TGTGCCTGGAGGGCCGCCGTGGCGGGCCCCCAGCATTTT. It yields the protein CAWRAAVAGPQHF.

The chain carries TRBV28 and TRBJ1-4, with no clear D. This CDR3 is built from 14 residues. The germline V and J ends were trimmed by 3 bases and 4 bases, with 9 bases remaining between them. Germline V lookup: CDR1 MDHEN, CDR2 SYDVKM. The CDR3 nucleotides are TGTGCCAGCAGTTTTCAACGGAGTAATGAAAAACTGTTTTTT. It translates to CASSFQRSNEKLFF.

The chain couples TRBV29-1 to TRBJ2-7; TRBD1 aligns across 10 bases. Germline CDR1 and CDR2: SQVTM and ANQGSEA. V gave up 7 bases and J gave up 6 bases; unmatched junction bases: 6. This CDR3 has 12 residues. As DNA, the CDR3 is TGCAGCGCTGGGACAGGGGCTCGCGAGCAGTACTTC. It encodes CSAGTGAREQYF.

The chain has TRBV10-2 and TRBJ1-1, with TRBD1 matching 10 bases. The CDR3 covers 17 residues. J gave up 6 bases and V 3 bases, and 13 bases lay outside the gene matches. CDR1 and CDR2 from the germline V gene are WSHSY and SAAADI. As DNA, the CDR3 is TGCGCCAGCAGTGACCCGGGACAGGGGTCCCCGGGGGCTGAAGCTTTCTTT. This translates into CASSDPGQGSPGAEAFF.

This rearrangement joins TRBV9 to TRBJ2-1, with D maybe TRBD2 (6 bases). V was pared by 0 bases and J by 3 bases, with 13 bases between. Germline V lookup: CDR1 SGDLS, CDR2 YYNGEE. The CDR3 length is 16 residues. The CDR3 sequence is CASSVEEGRYYNEQFF. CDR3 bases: TGTGCCAGCAGCGTAGAGGAGGGCAGGTACTACAATGAGCAGTTCTTC.

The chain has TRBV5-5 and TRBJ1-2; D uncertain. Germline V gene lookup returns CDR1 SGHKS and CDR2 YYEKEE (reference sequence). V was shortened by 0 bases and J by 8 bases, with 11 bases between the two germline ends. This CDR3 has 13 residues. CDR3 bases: TGTGCCAGCAGCTTGGACAGCCCTCTCGGCTACACCTTC. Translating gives CASSLDSPLGYTF.